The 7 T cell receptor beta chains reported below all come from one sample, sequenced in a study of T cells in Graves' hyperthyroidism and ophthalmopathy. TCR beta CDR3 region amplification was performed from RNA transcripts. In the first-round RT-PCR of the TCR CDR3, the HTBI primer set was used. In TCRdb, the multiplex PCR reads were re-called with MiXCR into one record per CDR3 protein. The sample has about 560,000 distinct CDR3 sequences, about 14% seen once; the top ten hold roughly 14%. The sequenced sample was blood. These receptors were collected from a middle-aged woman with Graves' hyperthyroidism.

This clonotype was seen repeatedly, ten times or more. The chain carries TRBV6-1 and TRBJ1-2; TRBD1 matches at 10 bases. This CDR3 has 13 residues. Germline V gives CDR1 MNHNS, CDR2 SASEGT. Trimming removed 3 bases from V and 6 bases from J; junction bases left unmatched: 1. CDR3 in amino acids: CASSETGGNGYTF. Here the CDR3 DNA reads TGTGCCAGCAGTGAGACAGGGGGCAATGGCTACACCTTC.

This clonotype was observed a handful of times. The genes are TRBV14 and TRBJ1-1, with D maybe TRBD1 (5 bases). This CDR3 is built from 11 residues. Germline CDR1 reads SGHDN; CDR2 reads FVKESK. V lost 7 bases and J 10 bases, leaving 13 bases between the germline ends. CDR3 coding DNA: TGTGCCAGCAAGGGTCCCGGGGGAGCTTTCTTT. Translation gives CASKGPGGAFF.

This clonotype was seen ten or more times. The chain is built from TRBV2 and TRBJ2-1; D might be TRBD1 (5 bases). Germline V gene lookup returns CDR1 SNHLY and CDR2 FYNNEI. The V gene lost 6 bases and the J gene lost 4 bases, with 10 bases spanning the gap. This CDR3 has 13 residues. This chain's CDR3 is CASRQVNYNEQFF. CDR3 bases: TGTGCCAGCAGACAGGTTAATTACAATGAGCAGTTCTTC.

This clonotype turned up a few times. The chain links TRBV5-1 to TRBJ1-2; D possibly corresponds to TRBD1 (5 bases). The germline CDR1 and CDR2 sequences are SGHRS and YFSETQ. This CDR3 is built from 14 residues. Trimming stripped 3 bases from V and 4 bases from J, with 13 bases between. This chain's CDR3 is CASSSEGATYGYTF. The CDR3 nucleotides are TGCGCCAGCAGCTCTGAAGGGGCGACCTATGGCTACACCTTC.

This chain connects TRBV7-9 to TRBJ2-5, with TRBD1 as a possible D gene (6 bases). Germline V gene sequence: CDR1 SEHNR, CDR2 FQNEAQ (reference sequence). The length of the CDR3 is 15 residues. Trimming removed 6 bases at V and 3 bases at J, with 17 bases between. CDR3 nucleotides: TGTGCCAGCAGTCTCGACCCGGGACAAAAAGAGACCCAGTACTTC. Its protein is CASSLDPGQKETQYF.

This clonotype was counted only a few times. In DNA, the CDR3 is TGTGCCAGCAGCAGAGACAGAACAGATACGCAGTATTTT. This sequence encodes CASSRDRTDTQYF. This sequence joins TRBV5-5 and TRBJ2-3; possible D gene TRBD1, 5 bases. This CDR3 has 13 amino acids. From germline, CDR1 is SGHKS and CDR2 YYEKEE (reference sequence). V lost 4 bases and J lost 3, with 9 bases in between.

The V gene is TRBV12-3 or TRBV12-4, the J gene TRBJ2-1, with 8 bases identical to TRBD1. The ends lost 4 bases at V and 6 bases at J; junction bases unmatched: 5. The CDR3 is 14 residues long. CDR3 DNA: TGTGCCAGCAGTTACGTACAGGGGGGCAATGAGCAGTTCTTC. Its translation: CASSYVQGGNEQFF.